This T cell receptor beta chain was captured by sequencing in a study of T-cell reconstitution after alpha-beta-depleted transplantation in children (dated by TCRdb to 2016 to 2017). The study in broad terms: Using TCR repertoire profiling, the study quantitatively followed how T-cell immune reconstitution unfolded in children after TCRalphabeta/CD19-depleted allogeneic hematopoietic cell transplantation.

This clonotype was counted a few times. There is no known antigen for this receptor. Base qualities were left out, and no much larger clone turns up one base away. Libraries came from PCR. TCRdb lists the instrument as Illumina HiSeq 2500. TCR library preparation used molecular barcoding, with unique molecular identifiers applied to normalize quantification of the TCRbeta repertoire. Starting from the raw public reads, TCRdb applied fastp trimming at Q25, assembled clones with MiXCR and retained in-frame beta chains. Every distinct CDR3 protein forms one entry, paired with its most common genes and DNA. For this sample the table gives roughly 610,000 distinct CDR3 sequences, of which about 10% were detected only once. The ten largest clones take up less than 5% of the sample. V is clipped by 2 bases and J by 7 bases, and the sequence between their germline boundaries is 8 bases long. Counted from cysteine to phenylalanine, this CDR3 has 12 amino acids. Just CDR3 DNA is preserved here, 36 bases in frame from base 1.

The rearrangement joined TRBV12-3 or TRBV12-4 to TRBJ1-1; the D gene identity is not certain. The receptor's source is a human donor who donated a stem cell graft to a child with acute myeloid leukemia. The source material was PBMCs from the stem cell graft donor, sampled from the stem cell graft. Here the CDR3 is given as CASSLQNLEAFF. The DNA sequence is TGTGCCAGCAGTTTACAGAACCTTGAAGCTTTCTTT.